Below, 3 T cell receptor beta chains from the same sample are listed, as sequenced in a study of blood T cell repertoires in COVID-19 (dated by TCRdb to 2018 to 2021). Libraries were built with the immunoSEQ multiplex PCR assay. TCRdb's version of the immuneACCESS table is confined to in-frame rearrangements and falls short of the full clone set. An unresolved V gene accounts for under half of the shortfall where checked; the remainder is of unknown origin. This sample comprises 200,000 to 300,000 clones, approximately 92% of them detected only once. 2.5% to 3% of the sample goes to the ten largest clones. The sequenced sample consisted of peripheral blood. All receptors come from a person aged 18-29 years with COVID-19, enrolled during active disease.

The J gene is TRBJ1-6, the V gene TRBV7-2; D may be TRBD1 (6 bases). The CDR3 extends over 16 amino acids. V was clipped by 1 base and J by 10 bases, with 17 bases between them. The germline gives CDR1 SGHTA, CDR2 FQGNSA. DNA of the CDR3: TGTGCCAGCAGCTTAGGGGGACATAATTCAGGGTCACCCCTCCACTTT. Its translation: CASSLGGHNSGSPLHF.

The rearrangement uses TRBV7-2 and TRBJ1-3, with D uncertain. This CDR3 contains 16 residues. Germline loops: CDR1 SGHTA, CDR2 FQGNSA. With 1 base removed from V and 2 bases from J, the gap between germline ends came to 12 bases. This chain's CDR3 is CASSLGGGVTGNTIYF. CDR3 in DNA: TGTGCCAGCAGCTTAGGAGGAGGTGTAACTGGAAACACCATATATTTT.

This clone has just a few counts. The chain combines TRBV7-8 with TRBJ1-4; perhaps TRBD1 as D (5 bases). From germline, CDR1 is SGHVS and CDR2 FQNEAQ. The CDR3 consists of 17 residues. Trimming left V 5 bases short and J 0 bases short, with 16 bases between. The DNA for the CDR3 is TGTGCCAGCAGCATCAACCCCTGGGGGGCAACTAATGAAAAACTGTTTTTT. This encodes CASSINPWGATNEKLFF.